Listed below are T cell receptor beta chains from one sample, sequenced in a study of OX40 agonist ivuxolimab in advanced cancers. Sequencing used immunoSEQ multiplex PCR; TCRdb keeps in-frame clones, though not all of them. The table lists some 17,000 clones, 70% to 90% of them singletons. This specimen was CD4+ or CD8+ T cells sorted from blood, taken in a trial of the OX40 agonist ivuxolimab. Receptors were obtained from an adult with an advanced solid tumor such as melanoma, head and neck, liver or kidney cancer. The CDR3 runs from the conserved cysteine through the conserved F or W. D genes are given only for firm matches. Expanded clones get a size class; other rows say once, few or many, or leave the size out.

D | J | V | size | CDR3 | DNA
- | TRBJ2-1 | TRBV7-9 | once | CASSLADGKSTVDEQFF | TGTGCCAGCAGCTTAGCTGACGGGAAATCTACTGTCGATGAGCAGTTCTTC
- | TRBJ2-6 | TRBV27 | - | CASSFVGYGANVLTF | TGTGCCAGCAGTTTTGTAGGCTACGGGGCCAACGTCCTGACTTTC
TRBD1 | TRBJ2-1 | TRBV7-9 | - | CASSSGLDRGHSVYNEQFF | TGTGCCAGCAGCTCCGGCTTGGACAGGGGCCATAGCGTCTACAATGAGCAGTTCTTC
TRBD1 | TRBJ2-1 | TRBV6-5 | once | CASRTGDEQFF | TGTGCCAGCAGGACAGGGGATGAGCAGTTCTTC
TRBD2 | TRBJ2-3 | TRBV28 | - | CAIVAGGGDTQYF | TGTGCCATCGTAGCGGGAGGGGGTGATACGCAGTATTTT
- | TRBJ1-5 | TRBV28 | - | CASSPRQEYSNQPQHF | TGTGCCAGCAGCCCCAGACAGGAGTATAGCAATCAGCCCCAGCATTTT
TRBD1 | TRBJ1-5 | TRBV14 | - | CASSPDRIYSNQPQHF | TGTGCCAGCAGCCCGGACAGGATATATAGCAATCAGCCCCAGCATTTT
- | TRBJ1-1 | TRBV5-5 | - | CASSLKPTEAFF | TGTGCCAGCAGCTTAAAGCCCACTGAAGCTTTCTTT
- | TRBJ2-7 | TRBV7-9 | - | CASSSRELRYEQYF | TGTGCCAGCAGCTCCCGGGAGTTAAGGTACGAGCAGTACTTC
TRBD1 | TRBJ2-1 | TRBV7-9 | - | CASSYTGGEYNEQFF | TGTGCCAGCAGCTACACAGGGGGCGAGTACAATGAGCAGTTCTTC
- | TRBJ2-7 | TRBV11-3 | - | CASSLDVGGFYEQYF | TGTGCCAGCAGCTTAGATGTGGGAGGTTTCTACGAGCAGTACTTC
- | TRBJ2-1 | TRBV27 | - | CASSLSGGYNEQFF | TGTGCCAGCAGTTTAAGCGGCGGATACAATGAGCAGTTCTTC
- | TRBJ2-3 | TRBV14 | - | CASSQVRETDTQYF | TGTGCCAGCAGCCAAGTACGGGAAACAGATACGCAGTATTTT
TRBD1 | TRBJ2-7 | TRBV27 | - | CASSSGTGEYEQYF | TGTGCCAGCAGCTCCGGGACAGGGGAGTACGAGCAGTACTTC
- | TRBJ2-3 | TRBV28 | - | CASSPRGRYTDTQYF | TGTGCCAGCAGTCCTCGGGGCAGATACACAGATACGCAGTATTTT
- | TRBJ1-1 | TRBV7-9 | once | CASSLMGLMNTEAFF | TGTGCCAGCAGCTTAATGGGACTCATGAACACTGAAGCTTTCTTT
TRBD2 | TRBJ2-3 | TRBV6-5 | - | CASSFQREITDTQYF | TGTGCCAGCAGTTTCCAGCGGGAGATCACAGATACGCAGTATTTT
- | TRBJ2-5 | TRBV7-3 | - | CASSDPQWITVDETQYF | TGTGCCAGCAGTGATCCACAGTGGATCACCGTCGACGAGACCCAGTACTTC
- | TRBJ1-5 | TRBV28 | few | CATHDQPQHF | TGTGCCACCCACGATCAGCCCCAGCATTTT
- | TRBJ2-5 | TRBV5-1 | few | CASSLAGYRAETQYF | TGCGCCAGCAGCTTGGCGGGATACCGGGCGGAGACCCAGTACTTC
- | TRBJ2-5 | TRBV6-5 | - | CASSYFGTQETQYF | TGTGCCAGCAGTTACTTCGGCACCCAAGAGACCCAGTACTTC
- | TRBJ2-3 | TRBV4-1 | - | CASSRLETDTQYF | TGCGCCAGCAGCCGACTAGAGACAGATACGCAGTATTTT
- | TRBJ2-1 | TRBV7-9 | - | CASSSTGSSYNEQFF | TGTGCCAGCAGCTCCACGGGGAGCTCCTACAATGAGCAGTTCTTC
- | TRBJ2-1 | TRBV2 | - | CASASAGGNEQFF | TGTGCCAGCGCTTCGGCCGGAGGGAATGAGCAGTTCTTC
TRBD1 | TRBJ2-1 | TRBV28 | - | CASSPRTGKGNEQFF | TGTGCCAGCAGTCCTCGGACAGGAAAGGGCAATGAGCAGTTCTTC
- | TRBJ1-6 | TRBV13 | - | CASSFRRLWDFSSPLHF | TGTGCCAGCAGCTTTAGGAGGCTTTGGGACTTCAGTTCACCCCTCCACTTT
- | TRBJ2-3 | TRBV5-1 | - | CASSSGQYTQYF | TGCGCCAGCAGCTCCGGACAGTATACGCAGTATTTT
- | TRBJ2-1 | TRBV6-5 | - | CASSSSVYNEQFF | TGTGCCAGCAGTTCCAGCGTCTACAATGAGCAGTTCTTC
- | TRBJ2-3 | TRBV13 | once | CASSLADTQYF | TGTGCCAGCAGCTTGGCAGATACGCAGTATTTT
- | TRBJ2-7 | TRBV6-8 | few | CASSLRGVYEQYF | TGTGCCAGCAGTTTACGAGGGGTATACGAGCAGTACTTC
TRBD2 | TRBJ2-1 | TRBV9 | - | CASSVEGTRNNEQFF | TGTGCCAGCAGCGTAGAAGGGACTAGGAACAATGAGCAGTTCTTC
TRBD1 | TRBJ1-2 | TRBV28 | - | CASSRDRGGYGYTF | TGTGCCAGCAGCCGGGACAGGGGGGGCTATGGCTACACCTTC
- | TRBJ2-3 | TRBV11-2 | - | CASRRVEDTQYF | TGTGCCAGCAGAAGAGTGGAGGATACGCAGTATTTT
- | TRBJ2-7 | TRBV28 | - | CASSPIRVGWEQYF | TGTGCCAGCAGCCCCATCAGGGTAGGGTGGGAGCAGTACTTC
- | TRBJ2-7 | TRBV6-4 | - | CASSLTGGSADEQYF | TGTGCCAGCAGCCTTACTGGGGGTAGCGCCGACGAGCAGTACTTC
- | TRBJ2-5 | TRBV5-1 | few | CASRLQGEETQYF | TGCGCCAGCAGATTACAGGGCGAAGAGACCCAGTACTTC
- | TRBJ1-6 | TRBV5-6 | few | CASSPRNTWAPLHF | TGTGCCAGCAGCCCACGGAATACTTGGGCACCCCTCCACTTT
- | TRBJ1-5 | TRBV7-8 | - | CASSYGQNQPQHF | TGTGCCAGCAGCTACGGACAGAACCAGCCCCAGCATTTT
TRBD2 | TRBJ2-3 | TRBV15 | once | CATSRVSGRKITDTQYF | TGTGCCACCAGCAGAGTTAGCGGGAGGAAGATTACAGATACGCAGTATTTT
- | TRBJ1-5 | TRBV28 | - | CASSSITGIQPQHF | TGTGCCAGCAGTTCGATAACAGGGATTCAGCCCCAGCATTTT
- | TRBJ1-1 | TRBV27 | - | CASSYLKKATEAFF | TGTGCCAGCAGTTACCTCAAAAAGGCCACTGAAGCTTTCTTT
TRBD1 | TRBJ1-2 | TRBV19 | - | CAIGTGNYGYTF | TGTGCCATCGGGACAGGGAACTATGGCTACACCTTC
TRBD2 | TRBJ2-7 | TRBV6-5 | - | CASSPGSGLWEQYF | TGTGCCAGCAGCCCGGGTAGCGGGCTCTGGGAGCAGTACTTC